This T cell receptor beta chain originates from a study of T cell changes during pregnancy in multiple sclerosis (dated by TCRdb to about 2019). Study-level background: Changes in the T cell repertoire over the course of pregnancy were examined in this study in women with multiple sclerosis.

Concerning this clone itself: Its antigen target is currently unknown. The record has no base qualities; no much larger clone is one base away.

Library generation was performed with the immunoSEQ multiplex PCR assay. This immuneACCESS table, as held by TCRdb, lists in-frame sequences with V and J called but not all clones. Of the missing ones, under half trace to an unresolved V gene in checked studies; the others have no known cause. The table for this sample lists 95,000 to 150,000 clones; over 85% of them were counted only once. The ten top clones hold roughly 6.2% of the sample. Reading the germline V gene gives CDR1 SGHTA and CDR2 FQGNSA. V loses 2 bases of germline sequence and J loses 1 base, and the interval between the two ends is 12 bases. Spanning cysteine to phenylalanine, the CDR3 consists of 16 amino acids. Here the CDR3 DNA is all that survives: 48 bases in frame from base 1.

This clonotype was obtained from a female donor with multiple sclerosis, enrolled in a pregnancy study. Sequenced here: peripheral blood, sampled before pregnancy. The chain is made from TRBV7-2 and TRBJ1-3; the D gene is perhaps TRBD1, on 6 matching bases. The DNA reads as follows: TGTGCCAGCAGCTTAAACAGAAGGGGGTCTGGAAACACCATATATTTT. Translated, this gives CASSLNRRGSGNTIYF. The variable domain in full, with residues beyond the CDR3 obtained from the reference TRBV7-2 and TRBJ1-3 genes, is GAGVSQSPSNKVTEKGKDVELRCDPISGHTALYWYRQSLGQGLEFLIYFQGNSAPDKSGLPSDRFSAERTGGSVSTLTIQRTQQEDSAVYLCASSLNRRGSGNTIYFGEGSWLTVV.